This T cell receptor beta chain emerged from a study of control samples from healthy donors and cancer patients. TCRdb's copy holds only in-frame clones and misses some; the assay was immunoSEQ multiplex PCR. The sample lists some 130,000 clones; more than 70% were seen once. This CDR3 comprises 12 residues. The V gene's germline CDR1 is SGHNT and CDR2 YYREEE (reference sequence). Deletions cut 3 bases from V and 7 bases from J, with 10 bases between. The TCR sequence derives from a man aged 35-49 years in good health. This chain connects TRBV5-4 to TRBJ2-5, with D uncertain. Sequencing was performed on blood. CDR3 sequence: CASSSFSGTQYF. In DNA, the CDR3 is TGTGCCAGCAGCTCCTTCTCAGGGACCCAGTACTTC.